A single sample gave rise to the 8 T cell receptor beta chains below, sequenced in a study of beta chain features in type 1 diabetes. Whole-study results and caveats: When Type 1 diabetes patients were examined, their TCRB CDR3s proved moderately but significantly shorter in all four CD4+ subsets.

Sequenced material consisted of expressed TCRB transcripts (all of the isolated RNA was reverse transcribed). Clones were sequenced by immunoSEQ multiplex PCR, and TCRdb holds only the in-frame ones, with some missing. Counted here are hundreds of thousands of clones, around 9% occurring once; the ten biggest clones make up over 0.95%. Which antigens these TCRs recognize remains unknown. The sample taken for sequencing was central memory CD4+ T cells from blood. The source of these receptors is a man aged 25 to 45 with type 1 diabetes.

The genes are TRBV6-5 and TRBJ1-3, with D unclear. V lost 0 bases to trimming and J lost 8 bases, with 8 bases between them. Germline V gene sequence: CDR1 MNHEY, CDR2 SVGAGI. This CDR3 is built from 13 residues. The CDR3 sequence is CASSYSGVDTIYF. The CDR3 region has the DNA TGTGCCAGCAGTTACTCAGGAGTCGACACCATATATTTT.

The chain joins TRBV11-2 to TRBJ2-1; 9 bases are a match to TRBD2. After removal of 8 bases from V and 6 bases from J, the junction contained 8 bases not matched to a gene. There are 14 residues in the CDR3. From germline, CDR1 is SGHAT and CDR2 FQNNGV. CDR3 DNA sequence: TGTGCCAGCGTAACCGGGACTAGCTTCAATGAGCAGTTCTTC. It translates to CASVTGTSFNEQFF. The full variable domain, with the rest looked up from reference TRBV11-2 and TRBJ2-1, is EAGVAQSPRYKIIEKRQSVAFWCNPISGHATLYWYQQILGQGPKLLIQFQNNGVVDDSQLPKDRFSAERLKGVDSTLKIQPAKLEDSAVYLCASVTGTSFNEQFFGPGTRLTVL.

The chain links TRBV4-3 to TRBJ1-5, with D tentatively TRBD1 (6 bases). V was cut by 4 bases and J by 6 bases, with 19 bases left in between. CDR1 and CDR2 (germline): LGHNA, YSLEER. CDR3 length equals 16 residues. The CDR3 sequence is CASSPVKLRGCQPQHF. In nucleotides, the CDR3 is TGCGCCAGCAGCCCCGTAAAGCTCAGGGGTTGTCAGCCCCAGCATTTT.

This chain joins TRBV27 and TRBJ2-7; the match to TRBD1 covers 8 bases. V shed 0 bases, J shed 0 bases, and the junction held 1 base outside the gene matches. The CDR3 length is 15 residues. Per germline, CDR1 MNHEY and CDR2 SMNVEV (reference sequence). Written as DNA, the CDR3 is TGTGCCAGCAGTTTATCCCAGGGGGCCTCCTACGAGCAGTACTTC. Its translation: CASSLSQGASYEQYF.

The V call is TRBV27, the J call TRBJ1-2; D call uncertain. CDR1 is MNHEY, CDR2 SMNVEV, per germline (reference sequence). V was shortened by 2 bases and J by 7 bases, with 14 bases between the two germline ends. The CDR3 loop spans 14 amino acids. The CDR3 spells CASSLKSVPSGYTF. Written as DNA, the CDR3 is TGTGCCAGCAGTTTAAAATCGGTCCCTAGTGGCTACACCTTC.

In regard to this clone: This CDR3 is also generated by other DNA sequences in the sample. V usage is TRBV30 and J usage is TRBJ2-5, with D uncertain. The ends were cut back, 2 bases at V and 5 bases at J, with 3 bases in the middle. Germline V gives CDR1 GTSNPN, CDR2 SVGIG (reference sequence). The CDR3 is made up of 10 amino acids. CDR3: CAWSSETQYF. The CDR3 region has the DNA TGTGCCTGGAGTAGCGAGACCCAGTACTTC.

This clone was picked up many times. CDR3 nucleotides: TGTGCAAGTCGCTTAGAGGGACAGGGGTGTTATCGTGGCTACACCTTC. Translation gives CASRLEGQGCYRGYTF. The rearrangement links TRBV12-2 to TRBJ1-2; no check of the table's D call, TRBD1, against the DNA was made. TRBV12-2 is termed a pseudogene. CDR3 length: 16 amino acids.

This clone was counted a few times. V and J are TRBV4-3 and TRBJ2-2, with D uncertain. The CDR3 runs to 15 residues. V dropped 0 bases and J dropped 8 bases, with 13 bases sitting between them. The germline V gene has CDR1 LGHNA and CDR2 YSLEER. For the CDR3, the DNA is TGCGCCAGCAGCCAAGATTTCGAACCTTCGGGGGAGCTGTTTTTT. Protein product: CASSQDFEPSGELFF.